This TCR beta chain was sequenced during a study of T cell responses to AZD1222 COVID-19 vaccine. For the study at large: The analysis combined second doses at about 4 or about 12 weeks.

CDR3 length: 16 amino acids. The V gene end was trimmed by 8 bases and the J gene end by 0 bases; junction bases not matched to a gene: 9. Germline V lookup: CDR1 MRHNA, CDR2 SNTAGT. Sequencing used immunoSEQ multiplex PCR; TCRdb keeps in-frame clones, though not all of them. The sample records roughly 130,000 clones, around 89% being singletons. Study-wide points: Along spike, vaccine-associated CD4 TCRs were found throughout, with dominance at 160-218 and 743-854. No day 14 peak samples; only post-peak repertoires were characterized. Just 6 or 7 people given AZD1222 tested seropositive at baseline.

Comments on this clone: Its antigen is currently unknown.

This receptor was obtained from an adult in good health. Material: peripheral blood, obtained on day 0 of AZD1222 vaccination. The J gene is TRBJ1-5, the V gene TRBV6-4; 8 positions agree with TRBD1. CDR3 protein: CASQRDRPYSNQPQHF. The CDR3 coding sequence is TGTGCCAGCCAGCGGGACAGGCCTTATAGCAATCAGCCCCAGCATTTT.